The 27 T cell receptor beta chains in this list originate from one sample, sequenced in a study of blood T cell repertoires in COVID-19. The method was immunoSEQ multiplex PCR; TCRdb's version includes in-frame clones alone and lacks a portion of them. The sample lists more than 140,000 clones, around 80% occurring once. Material: peripheral blood. Source of these receptors: a woman aged 50 to 60 in a cohort sampled during active or convalescent COVID-19.

The chain couples TRBV5-1 to TRBJ2-3, with D maybe TRBD2 (7 bases). Trimming took 0 bases from V and 4 from J, leaving 18 bases between them. CDR3 length: 17 amino acids. Germline values: CDR1 SGHRS, CDR2 YFSETQ. DNA for the CDR3: TGCGCCAGCAGCTTGGGGATCAGTGGGGGGGCCCCAGATACGCAGTATTTT. It yields the protein CASSLGISGGAPDTQYF.

This sequence joins TRBV6-5 and TRBJ1-2; a weak D match, TRBD1 (5 bases). Germline V gene sequence: CDR1 MNHEY, CDR2 SVGAGI. CDR3 length equals 15 residues. V dropped 0 bases and J dropped 2 bases, with 10 bases sitting between them. The CDR3 sequence: CASSYSTARNYGYTF. The DNA of the CDR3 is TGTGCCAGCAGTTACTCGACAGCCCGAAACTATGGCTACACCTTC.

This sequence joins TRBV6-4 and TRBJ2-1, with a tentative D call TRBD1 (5 bases). Germline loops: CDR1 MRHNA, CDR2 SNTAGT. V lost 0 bases to trimming and J lost 2 bases, with 11 bases between them. This CDR3 is 16 amino acids long. The CDR3 region is CASSDSVGQPYNEQFF. The CDR3 DNA follows: TGTGCCAGCAGTGACTCAGTGGGGCAACCCTACAATGAGCAGTTCTTC.

The count of this clone is one. The chain has TRBV19 and TRBJ1-1, with 8 positions matching TRBD1. V shed 0 bases and J 3 bases; nucleotides not matched to a gene: 3. CDR1 and CDR2 (germline): LNHDA, SQIVND (reference sequence). The CDR3 covers 15 residues. CDR3 amino acids: CASSIDRGQDTEAFF. The CDR3 DNA follows: TGTGCCAGTAGTATAGACAGGGGGCAGGACACTGAAGCTTTCTTT.

This clone was recorded many times. The CDR3 DNA reads TGTGCCAGCAGCTCCCTTGGTGAGGGATACGAGCAGTACTTC. Translating gives CASSSLGEGYEQYF. The chain uses TRBV6-2 or TRBV6-3 and TRBJ2-7; a possible D gene is TRBD2 (5 bases). V shed 6 bases and J shed 4 bases, with 16 bases lying between them. Looked up from germline, CDR1 is MNHEY and CDR2 is SVGEGT. This CDR3 comprises 14 residues.

This clone has a single count. The chain recombines TRBV6-5 with TRBJ2-1; tentative D call: TRBD1 (7 bases). This CDR3 is built from 14 residues. The V end lost 5 bases, the J end lost 7 bases, and 15 bases lay between the germline ends. The germline gives CDR1 MNHEY, CDR2 SVGAGI. The CDR3 DNA reads TGTGCCAGCAGTCCAGGGGGGCCGTATAATGAGCAGTTCTTC. Translated, it gives CASSPGGPYNEQFF.

The table lists this clone with a count of one. This chain links TRBV6-4 with TRBJ1-2; 8 bases align to TRBD1. The CDR3 extends over 15 amino acids. V shed 4 bases and J 2 bases; nucleotides not matched to a gene: 6. Germline V gives CDR1 MRHNA, CDR2 SNTAGT. The CDR3 DNA is TGTGCCAGCAGTGCAGGGGGCGCCGGGAACTATGGCTACACCTTC. Translating it yields CASSAGGAGNYGYTF.

The chain couples TRBV5-5 to TRBJ1-5, with D hard to call. V was shortened by 4 bases and J by 5 bases, with 10 bases between the two germline ends. CDR1 is SGHKS, CDR2 YYEKEE, per germline (reference sequence). The CDR3 contains 13 residues. The CDR3 region is CASSLREDQPQHF. In DNA, the CDR3 is TGTGCCAGCAGCCTCCGGGAGGATCAGCCCCAGCATTTT.

The chain uses TRBV10-2 and TRBJ2-3; maybe TRBD2 (6 bases). This CDR3 comprises 15 residues. With 4 bases removed from V and 1 base from J, the gap between germline ends came to 12 bases. Germline V lookup: CDR1 WSHSY, CDR2 SAAADI. The CDR3 DNA follows: TGCGCCAGCAGTGTTTTCGGGGGAGGCACAGATACGCAGTATTTT. It is translated as CASSVFGGGTDTQYF.

The chain couples TRBV2 to TRBJ1-5; TRBD1 aligns across 7 bases. Germline V gene sequence: CDR1 SNHLY, CDR2 FYNNEI. The ends lost 8 bases at V and 6 bases at J; junction bases unmatched: 13. The CDR3 runs to 15 residues. CDR3 nucleotide sequence: TGTGCCAGCCGGATACAGGGGAAGGAATTTCAGCCCCAGCATTTT. Translated: CASRIQGKEFQPQHF. The full variable domain, its missing parts supplied by reference TRBV2 and TRBJ1-5, is EPEVTQTPSHQVTQMGQEVILRCVPISNHLYFYWYRQILGQKVEFLVSFYNNEISEKSEIFDDQFSVERPDGSNFTLKIRSTKLEDSAMYFCASRIQGKEFQPQHFGDGTRLSIL.

As DNA, the CDR3 is TGTGCCAGCAGTGAAGCGGTGACAGACCAACCCTACACCTTC. Translation gives CASSEAVTDQPYTF. The genes are TRBV2 and TRBJ1-2; D perhaps matches TRBD1 (5 bases). The length of the CDR3 is 14 residues. V lost 0 bases, J lost 10 bases, and 15 bases lay in between. Per germline, CDR1 SNHLY and CDR2 FYNNEI.

The rearrangement links TRBV21-1 to TRBJ1-6. TRBV21-1 is a pseudogene segment. The CDR3 is 15 amino acids. The CDR3 reads CASSRSRGRVSPLHF. DNA of the CDR3: TGTGCCAGCAGCAGGTCCCGGGGTAGGGTTTCACCCCTCCACTTT.

The chain has TRBV5-1 and TRBJ2-7; possibly TRBD1 for D (6 bases). Germline CDR1 SGHRS, CDR2 YFSETQ. V lost 4 bases and J 2 bases, leaving 16 bases between the germline ends. This CDR3 region has 15 residues. DNA for the CDR3: TGCGCCAGCAGCCCTGGGGGACACCTGACCTACGAGCAGTACTTC. It yields the protein CASSPGGHLTYEQYF.

This chain uses TRBV9 with TRBJ1-2, with D maybe TRBD1 (6 bases). V was shortened by 3 bases and J by 4 bases, with 19 bases between the two germline ends. There are 16 residues in the CDR3. Germline V gene data show CDR1 as SGDLS and CDR2 as YYNGEE. CDR3 region: CASSAAGTRAPYGYTF. The CDR3 DNA follows: TGTGCCAGCAGCGCAGCCGGGACACGAGCTCCCTATGGCTACACCTTC.

The genes are TRBV6-6 and TRBJ1-2; 12 bases fit TRBD1. The CDR3 contains 17 residues. CDR1 is MNHNY and CDR2 is SVGAGI in the germline V gene (reference sequence). V shed 5 bases and J 5 bases; nucleotides not matched to a gene: 12. Here the CDR3 reads CASSPTPGQGADYGYTF. CDR3 sequence (DNA): TGTGCCAGCAGTCCCACGCCGGGACAGGGGGCCGATTATGGCTACACCTTC.

This clone was counted ten times or more. CDR3 DNA sequence: TGTGCCAGCAGCCAAGGGCAGGTTTACTCTGGAAACACCATATATTTT. Encoded protein: CASSQGQVYSGNTIYF. The V and J genes are TRBV4-2 and TRBJ1-3; D gene unclear. V was clipped by 1 base and J by 0 bases, with 10 bases between them. Per the germline V gene, CDR1 is LGHNA and CDR2 is YNFKEQ. The CDR3 covers 16 residues.

The chain has TRBV9 and TRBJ2-7; tentative D call: TRBD2 (6 bases). V lost 4 bases, J lost 0 bases, and 14 bases lay in between. The germline V gene has CDR1 SGDLS and CDR2 YYNGEE. This CDR3 spans 15 amino acids. The DNA for the CDR3 is TGTGCCAGCAGCAAGGGGTCGGGGGACTCCTACGAGCAGTACTTC. Translating it yields CASSKGSGDSYEQYF. The variable domain in full, completed from reference TRBV9 and TRBJ2-7, reads DSGVTQTPKHLITATGQRVTLRCSPRSGDLSVYWYQQSLDQGLQFLIQYYNGEERAKGNILERFSAQQFPDLHSELNLSSLELGDSALYFCASSKGSGDSYEQYFGPGTRLTVT.

The chain links TRBV2 to TRBJ1-1; no clear D. Germline CDR1 SNHLY, CDR2 FYNNEI. The CDR3 is 14 residues long. V was trimmed by 3 bases and J by 6 bases, leaving 14 bases between them. The CDR3 region is CASSDMRDRAEAFF. The CDR3 nucleotides are TGTGCCAGCAGTGATATGAGGGATAGGGCTGAAGCTTTCTTT.

The rearrangement uses TRBV5-1 and TRBJ1-1, with no clear D. This CDR3 has 11 residues. CDR1 is SGHRS and CDR2 is YFSETQ in the germline V gene. The V end lost 6 bases, the J end lost 3 bases, and 6 bases lay between the germline ends. The CDR3 loop is CASTGDTEAFF. The CDR3 bases are TGCGCCAGCACAGGCGACACTGAAGCTTTCTTT.

CDR3 residues: CASSDTESGNTIYF. The CDR3 coding sequence is TGTGCCAGCAGTGATACAGAGTCTGGAAACACCATATATTTT. The chain combines TRBV2 with TRBJ1-3; no reliable D call. V was clipped by 3 bases and J by 1 base, with 7 bases between them. The CDR3 runs to 14 residues. Germline V CDR1 and CDR2: SNHLY, FYNNEI. Full variable domain (outside the CDR3, taken from reference TRBV2 and TRBJ1-3): EPEVTQTPSHQVTQMGQEVILRCVPISNHLYFYWYRQILGQKVEFLVSFYNNEISEKSEIFDDQFSVERPDGSNFTLKIRSTKLEDSAMYFCASSDTESGNTIYFGEGSWLTVV.

V is TRBV7-8 and J is TRBJ1-2, with 9 positions matching TRBD1. Trimming took 5 bases from V and 0 from J; bases not matched to a gene: 4. CDR3 length equals 15 residues. Germline V gene sequence: CDR1 SGHVS, CDR2 FQNEAQ. CDR3 coding DNA: TGTGCCAGCAGCCCTCGGACAGGGGCTAACTATGGCTACACCTTC. It is translated as CASSPRTGANYGYTF.

The chain recombines TRBV29-1 with TRBJ2-3, with D unresolved. The CDR3 consists of 16 residues. V lost 0 bases, J lost 1 base, and 14 bases lay in between. The V gene's germline CDR1 is SQVTM and CDR2 ANQGSEA. The CDR3 DNA reads TGCAGCGTTGAAGATCGTCGAGATCGAGGCACAGATACGCAGTATTTT. This codes for CSVEDRRDRGTDTQYF.

This chain joins TRBV12-3 or TRBV12-4 and TRBJ1-5; tentative D call: TRBD1 (5 bases). With 3 bases removed from V and 5 bases from J, the gap between germline ends came to 8 bases. The CDR3 extends over 13 amino acids. The CDR3 protein is CASSFGGYQPQHF. In DNA, the CDR3 is TGTGCCAGCAGTTTCGGGGGTTATCAGCCCCAGCATTTT.

The V and J genes are TRBV5-1 and TRBJ2-3, with TRBD1 identical over 9 bases. The length of the CDR3 is 13 residues. Trimming removed 7 bases from V and 2 bases from J; junction bases left unmatched: 2. Germline CDR1 is SGHRS and CDR2 is YFSETQ. CDR3 DNA: TGCGCCAGCCGGGACAGGGACACAGATACGCAGTATTTT. Its protein is CASRDRDTDTQYF.

The chain is built from TRBV19 and TRBJ1-4; 12 bases fit TRBD1. The CDR3 loop spans 15 amino acids. Germline V gene data show CDR1 as LNHDA and CDR2 as SQIVND (reference sequence). The V segment lost 8 bases and the J segment 7 bases; nucleotides outside the gene matches: 8. CDR3 DNA: TGTGCCAGTTCGCCCTGGGACAGGGGGCGTGAAAAACTGTTTTTT. Translation: CASSPWDRGREKLFF.

This clone was counted at least ten times. For the CDR3, the DNA is TGCGCCAGCAGCCAAGATCGGGGGACAGGACCCTATAATTCACCCCTCCACTTT. Its translation is CASSQDRGTGPYNSPLHF. The J gene is TRBJ1-6, the V gene TRBV4-3; 8 nucleotides match TRBD1. Germline values: CDR1 LGHNA, CDR2 YSLEER. This CDR3 contains 18 residues. Losses at the gene ends were 0 bases for V and 2 bases for J; bases not matched to a gene: 6.

This CDR3 is CASNRVDTGELFF. The CDR3 DNA sequence: TGTGCCAGCAACAGGGTCGACACCGGGGAGCTGTTTTTT. The V gene is TRBV2, the J gene TRBJ2-2; possible D gene TRBD1, 6 bases. V lost 7 bases to trimming and J lost 3 bases, with 9 bases between them. The CDR3 sequence is 13 residues long. The germline V gene has CDR1 SNHLY and CDR2 FYNNEI.